The next 6 T cell receptor beta chains were all read from a single sample in a study of CD8 T cells in Susac syndrome. Random hexamers primed reverse transcription of about 0.45 to 1 ug RNA. TCRdb independently ran MiXCR on the immunoSEQ multiplex PCR reads; one entry per CDR3 protein. The sample has 100,000 to 150,000 distinct CDR3 sequences; just over 90% are singletons. The sequencing sample was made of CD8+ T cells from PBMCs. Receptor source: a human donor with multiple sclerosis.

The chain employs TRBV19 and TRBJ2-5; D uncertain. This CDR3 comprises 12 residues. V lost 4 bases and J 0 bases, leaving 3 bases between the germline ends. From germline, CDR1 is LNHDA and CDR2 SQIVND (reference sequence). The CDR3 DNA follows: TGTGCCAGTAGTACGTACCAAGAGACCCAGTACTTC. Residues: CASSTYQETQYF. The complete variable domain, with remaining parts taken from reference TRBV19 and TRBJ2-5, reads DGGITQSPKYLFRKEGQNVTLSCEQNLNHDAMYWYRQDPGQGLRLIYYSQIVNDFQKGDIAEGYSVSREKKESFPLTVTSAQKNPTAFYLCASSTYQETQYFGPGTRLLVL.

This clonotype occurred once. This rearrangement joins TRBV9 to TRBJ1-2; the D gene is possibly TRBD1 (6 bases). CDR3 length equals 13 residues. CDR1 is SGDLS, CDR2 YYNGEE, per germline. V was pared by 3 bases and J by 8 bases, with 14 bases between. CDR3 residues: CASSDGTKRGYTF. In DNA form, the CDR3 reads TGTGCCAGCAGCGACGGGACAAAAAGAGGCTACACCTTC.

This chain uses TRBV9 with TRBJ2-1; possible D gene TRBD2, 7 bases. Trimming shortened V by 6 bases and J by 4 bases, and 17 bases separated the two germline ends. The germline gives CDR1 SGDLS, CDR2 YYNGEE. CDR3 length: 15 amino acids. The CDR3 region is CASTVGGGAYNEQFF. DNA of the CDR3: TGTGCCAGCACCGTGGGGGGGGGCGCATACAATGAGCAGTTCTTC.

As DNA, the CDR3 is TGTGCCAGCAGCGGCCTACCGGGGGGCCGGGAGACCCAGTACTTC. Translated: CASSGLPGGRETQYF. The J gene is TRBJ2-5, the V gene TRBV6-2 or TRBV6-3, with a possible D match to TRBD2 (7 bases). This CDR3 is 15 amino acids long. Germline CDR1 MNHEY, CDR2 SVGEGT. The germline V and J ends were trimmed by 6 bases and 5 bases, with 19 bases remaining between them.

CDR3: CSADGGLNTEAFF. The CDR3 DNA reads TGCAGCGCCGACGGGGGATTGAACACTGAAGCTTTCTTT. The V call is TRBV29-1, the J call TRBJ1-1; D is perhaps TRBD1 (5 bases). Trimming pared 7 bases from V and 0 bases from J, leaving 12 bases between. Germline CDR1 SQVTM, CDR2 ANQGSEA. CDR3 length: 13 amino acids.

V usage is TRBV23-1 and J usage is TRBJ2-7; TRBD1 aligns across 12 bases. Being an ORF, TRBV23-1 has a function that is uncertain. The V segment lost 0 bases and the J segment 3 bases; nucleotides outside the gene matches: 6. The length of the CDR3 is 17 residues. The chain's CDR3 is CASSQSLRDRGHYEQYV. The CDR3 DNA reads TGCGCCAGCAGTCAATCGTTAAGGGACAGGGGGCACTACGAGCAGTACGTC.